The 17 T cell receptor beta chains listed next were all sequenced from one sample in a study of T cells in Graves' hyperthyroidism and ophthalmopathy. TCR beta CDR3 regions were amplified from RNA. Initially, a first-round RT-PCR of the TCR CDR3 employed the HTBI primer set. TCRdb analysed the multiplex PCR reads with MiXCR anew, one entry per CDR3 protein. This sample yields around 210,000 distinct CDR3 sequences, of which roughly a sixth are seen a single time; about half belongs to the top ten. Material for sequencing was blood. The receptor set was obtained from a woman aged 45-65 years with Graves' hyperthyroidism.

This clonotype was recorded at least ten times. The CDR3 region is CASSQSGTFVDTQYF. The CDR3 bases are TGTGCCAGCAGCCAATCCGGGACCTTCGTGGATACGCAGTATTTT. The genes are TRBV7-9 and TRBJ2-3; D assignment may be TRBD1 or TRBD2 (5 bases each). Germline V CDR1 and CDR2: SEHNR, FQNEAQ (reference sequence). The CDR3 consists of 15 residues. With 5 bases removed from V and 6 bases from J, the gap between germline ends came to 18 bases.

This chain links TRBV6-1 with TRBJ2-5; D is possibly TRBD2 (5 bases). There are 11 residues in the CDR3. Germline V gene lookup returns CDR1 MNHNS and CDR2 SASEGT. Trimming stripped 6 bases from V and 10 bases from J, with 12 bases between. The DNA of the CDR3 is TGTGCCAGCAGGGACCTAGGGAGCCAGTACTTC. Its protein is CASRDLGSQYF.

CDR3 amino acids: CASSYPDRAPYF. The CDR3 bases are TGTGCCAGCAGTTACCCGGACAGGGCGCCGTATTTT. The chain employs TRBV6-5 and TRBJ2-3; 8 nucleotides align to TRBD1. The CDR3 extends over 12 amino acids. With 2 bases clipped from V and 14 bases from J, the junction kept 6 bases outside the gene matches. Per the germline V gene, CDR1 is MNHEY and CDR2 is SVGAGI.

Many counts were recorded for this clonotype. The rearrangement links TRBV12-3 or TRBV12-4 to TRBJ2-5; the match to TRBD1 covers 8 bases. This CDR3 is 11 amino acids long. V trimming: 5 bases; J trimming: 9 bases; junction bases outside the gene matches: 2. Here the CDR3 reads CASSNRGSQYF. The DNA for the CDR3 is TGTGCCAGCAGTAACAGGGGGTCCCAGTACTTC.

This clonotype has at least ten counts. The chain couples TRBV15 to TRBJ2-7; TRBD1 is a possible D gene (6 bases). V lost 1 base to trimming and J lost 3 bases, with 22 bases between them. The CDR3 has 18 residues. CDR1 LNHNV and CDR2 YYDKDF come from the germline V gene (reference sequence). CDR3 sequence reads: CATSRVGRGPLIGYEQYF. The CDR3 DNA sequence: TGTGCCACCAGCAGAGTCGGCAGGGGCCCCCTTATAGGCTACGAGCAGTACTTC.

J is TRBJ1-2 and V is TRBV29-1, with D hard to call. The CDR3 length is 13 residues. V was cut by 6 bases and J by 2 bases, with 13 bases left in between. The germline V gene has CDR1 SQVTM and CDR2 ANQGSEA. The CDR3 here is CSVDETFNYGYTF. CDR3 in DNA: TGCAGCGTGGATGAGACATTCAACTATGGCTACACCTTC.

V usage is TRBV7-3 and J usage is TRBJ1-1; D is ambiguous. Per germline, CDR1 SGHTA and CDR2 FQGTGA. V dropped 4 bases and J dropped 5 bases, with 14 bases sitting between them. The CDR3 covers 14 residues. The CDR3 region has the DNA TGTGCCAGCAGCTCAGACAATACCGGGACTGAAGCTTTCTTT. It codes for CASSSDNTGTEAFF.

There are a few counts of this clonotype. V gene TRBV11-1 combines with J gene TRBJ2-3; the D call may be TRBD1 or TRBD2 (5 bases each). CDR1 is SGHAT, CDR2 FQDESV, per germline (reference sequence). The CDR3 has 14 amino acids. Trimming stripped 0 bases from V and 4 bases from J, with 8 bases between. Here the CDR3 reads CASSLALGADTQYF. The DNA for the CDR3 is TGTGCCAGCAGCTTAGCCCTGGGGGCAGATACGCAGTATTTT.

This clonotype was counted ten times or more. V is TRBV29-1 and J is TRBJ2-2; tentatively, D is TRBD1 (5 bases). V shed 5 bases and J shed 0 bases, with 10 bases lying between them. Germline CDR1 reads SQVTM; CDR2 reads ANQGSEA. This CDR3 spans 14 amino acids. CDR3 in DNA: TGCAGCGTTATGGACACCTCGAACACCGGGGAGCTGTTTTTT. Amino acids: CSVMDTSNTGELFF.

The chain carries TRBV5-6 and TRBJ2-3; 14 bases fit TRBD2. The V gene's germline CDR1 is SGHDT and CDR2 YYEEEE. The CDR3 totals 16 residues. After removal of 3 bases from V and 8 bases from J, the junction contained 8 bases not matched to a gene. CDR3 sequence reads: CASSWGTSGSYGTQYF. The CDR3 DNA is TGTGCCAGCAGCTGGGGGACTAGCGGGAGTTATGGTACGCAGTATTTT.

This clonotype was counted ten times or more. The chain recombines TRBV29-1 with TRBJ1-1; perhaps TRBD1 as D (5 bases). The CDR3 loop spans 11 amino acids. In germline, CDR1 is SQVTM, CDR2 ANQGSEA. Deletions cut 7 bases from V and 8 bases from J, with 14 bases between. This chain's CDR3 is CSGQTADEAFF. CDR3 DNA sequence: TGCAGCGGACAGACGGCCGACGAAGCTTTCTTT. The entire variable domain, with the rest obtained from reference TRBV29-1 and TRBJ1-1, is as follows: SAVISQKPSRDICQRGTSLTIQCQVDSQVTMMFWYRQQPGQSLTLIATANQGSEATYESGFVIDKFPISRPNLTFSTLTVSNMSPEDSSIYLCSGQTADEAFFGQGTRLTVV.

The CDR3, as DNA: TGTGCCAGCAGACCAGACTTTCAGGGAGACACCATATATTTT. It encodes CASRPDFQGDTIYF. The rearrangement joins TRBV5-4 to TRBJ1-3, with D possibly being TRBD1 (5 bases). Germline lookup yields CDR1 SGHNT and CDR2 YYREEE (reference sequence). V was trimmed by 5 bases and J by 8 bases, leaving 17 bases between them. This CDR3 comprises 14 residues.

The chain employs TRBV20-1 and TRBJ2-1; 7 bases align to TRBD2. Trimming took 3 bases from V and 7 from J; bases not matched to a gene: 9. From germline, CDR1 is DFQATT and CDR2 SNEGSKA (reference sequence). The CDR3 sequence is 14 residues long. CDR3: CSASRGSRVNEQFF. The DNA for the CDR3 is TGCAGTGCTAGTCGCGGGAGTCGGGTTAATGAGCAGTTCTTC.

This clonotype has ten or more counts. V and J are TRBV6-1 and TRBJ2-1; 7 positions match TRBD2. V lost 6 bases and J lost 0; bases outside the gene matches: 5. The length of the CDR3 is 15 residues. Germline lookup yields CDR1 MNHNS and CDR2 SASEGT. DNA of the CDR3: TGTGCCAGCAGACTAGCGCATCGCTCCTACAATGAGCAGTTCTTC. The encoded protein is CASRLAHRSYNEQFF.

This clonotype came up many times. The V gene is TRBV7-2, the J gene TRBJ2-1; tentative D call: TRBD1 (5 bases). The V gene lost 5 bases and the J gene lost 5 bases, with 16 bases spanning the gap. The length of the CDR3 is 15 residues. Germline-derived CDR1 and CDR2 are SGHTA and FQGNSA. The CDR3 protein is CASSVPVGRDNEQFF. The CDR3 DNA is TGTGCCAGCAGCGTTCCGGTGGGGCGTGACAATGAGCAGTTCTTC. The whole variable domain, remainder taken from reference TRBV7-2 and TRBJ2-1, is GAGVSQSPSNKVTEKGKDVELRCDPISGHTALYWYRQSLGQGLEFLIYFQGNSAPDKSGLPSDRFSAERTGGSVSTLTIQRTQQEDSAVYLCASSVPVGRDNEQFFGPGTRLTVL.

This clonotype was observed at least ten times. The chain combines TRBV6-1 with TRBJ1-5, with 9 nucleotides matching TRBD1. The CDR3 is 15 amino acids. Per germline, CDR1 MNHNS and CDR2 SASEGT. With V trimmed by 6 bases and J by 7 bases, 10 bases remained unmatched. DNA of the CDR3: TGTGCCAGCAGAGACGAGGGGACAGGGTGGCAGCCCCAGCATTTT. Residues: CASRDEGTGWQPQHF.

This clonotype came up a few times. The CDR3 DNA is TGTGCCAGCAGCTTGGATACTAGCGGGAGTCAGACGCAGTATTTT. It yields the protein CASSLDTSGSQTQYF. The chain is built from TRBV13 and TRBJ2-3, with 11 bases identical to TRBD2. This CDR3 has 15 residues. Trimming cost V 3 bases and J 9 bases; bases outside gene matches: 8. Germline V gene data show CDR1 as PRHDT and CDR2 as FYEKMQ (reference sequence). Full variable domain (missing parts from reference TRBV13 and TRBJ2-3): AAGVIQSPRHLIKEKRETATLKCYPIPRHDTVYWYQQGPGQDPQFLISFYEKMQSDKGSIPDRFSAQQFSDYHSELNMSSLELGDSALYFCASSLDTSGSQTQYFGPGTRLTVL.